This T cell receptor beta chain was sequenced during a study of blood T cell repertoires in COVID-19. For the study at large: Whether acute or convalescent, the COVID-19 samples came from the United States, Italy and Spain. T cells, B-cell-depleted T cells, or PBMCs supplied cDNA or gDNA.

With V trimmed by 0 bases and J by 6 bases, 10 bases remained unmatched. The CDR3 has 17 amino acids. Germline assignment: CDR1 LNHNV and CDR2 YYDKDF (reference sequence). Only one count was recorded for this clone. In the study's own analysis: For nucleated cells, counts were estimated from reference gene primer amplification. The protocol was immunoSEQ multiplex PCR, while the TCRdb copy is restricted to in-frame clones and leaves out a portion. V and J calls plus clone size are reproduced from that table; the DNA served to infer D and trimming. The sample records fewer than 300,000 clones, approximately 90% being singletons.

This clonotype was obtained from a middle-aged woman with acute COVID-19. The sequenced sample consisted of PBMCs or T cells enriched from blood (not recorded which). This sequence joins TRBV15 and TRBJ2-3; 9 nucleotides agree with TRBD2. The CDR3 sequence is CATSRDLSGGHRDTQYF. The DNA of the CDR3 is TGTGCCACCAGCAGAGATCTTAGCGGGGGCCACCGCGATACGCAGTATTTT.